This T cell receptor (beta chain) was identified during a study of T cell repertoires in cytomegalovirus infection. TCRdb re-called the reads with MiXCR, one entry per CDR3 protein. This table holds 200,000 to 300,000 distinct CDR3 sequences, approximately 8.3% found once. This clonotype has ten or more counts. The CDR3 consists of 12 residues. The germline V gene has CDR1 MDHEN and CDR2 SYDVKM. V trimming: 5 bases; J trimming: 13 bases; junction bases outside the gene matches: 6. Input material: PBMCs. This chain connects TRBV28 to TRBJ1-5, with TRBD1 identical over 9 bases. This clonotype was sampled from a human donor in good health (CMV status not recorded). Some clones in this sample may be carry-over from other donors' samples. CDR3 in amino acids: CASSQGTGKQHF. The CDR3 DNA follows: TGTGCCAGCAGTCAGGGGACAGGGAAGCAGCATTTT.